The entry below describes one T cell receptor (beta chain). This sample was included in a study of identifying expanded T cells in peripheral blood. Repertoires were generated with immunoSEQ multiplex PCR, while TCRdb's copy carries only in-frame clones and drops some. The sample includes approximately 100,000 clones, about 89% of them seen just once. During the collection period, no donor immune events like infections were recorded. The TCR sequence derives from a person aged 18-70 years in good health. Sample: blood.

The CDR3 nucleotides read TGTGCCAGCAGCAGGCGGACCACTGAAGCTTTCTTT. Protein product: CASSRRTTEAFF. The rearrangement joins TRBV2 to TRBJ1-1; D unresolved. CDR3 length: 12 residues. V was pared by 6 bases and J by 4 bases, with 9 bases between. The germline CDR1 and CDR2 sequences are SNHLY and FYNNEI.